A single sample is the source of the 30 T cell receptor beta chains below, sequenced in a study of OX40 agonist ivuxolimab in advanced cancers. Clones were read by immunoSEQ multiplex PCR, and TCRdb kept only the in-frame ones, dropping some. The sample records about 68,000 clones, around 93% being singletons. Sequences were derived from CD4+ or CD8+ T cells sorted from blood, sampled in a trial of the OX40 agonist ivuxolimab. The receptors derive from an adult with an advanced solid tumor such as melanoma, head and neck, liver or kidney cancer.

The chain employs TRBV9 and TRBJ2-3, with unresolved D. Trimming left V 3 bases short and J 0 bases short, with 8 bases between. The germline V gene has CDR1 SGDLS and CDR2 YYNGEE. The CDR3 contains 14 residues. The chain's CDR3 is CASSALGSTDTQYF. As DNA, the CDR3 is TGTGCCAGCAGCGCCTTAGGGAGCACAGATACGCAGTATTTT.

This CDR3 is CASSYSPGTKNTEAFF. The CDR3 DNA follows: TGTGCCAGCAGTTACTCTCCCGGGACAAAGAACACTGAAGCTTTCTTT. This sequence joins TRBV6-5 and TRBJ1-1, with a tentative D call TRBD1 (6 bases). Trimming took off 0 bases at V and 1 base at J, with 12 bases between the two ends. Germline values: CDR1 MNHEY, CDR2 SVGAGI. The CDR3 extends over 16 amino acids.

The J gene is TRBJ2-1, the V gene TRBV10-3; tentative D call: TRBD2 (5 bases). Trimming pared 8 bases from V and 0 bases from J, leaving 11 bases between. CDR1 ENHRY and CDR2 SYGVKD come from the germline V gene. The CDR3 covers 14 residues. The CDR3 is CAIAAAPSYNEQFF. In nucleotides, the CDR3 is TGTGCCATCGCAGCGGCCCCCTCCTACAATGAGCAGTTCTTC.

This clone was recorded once. CDR3 protein: CASSTGGNTEAFF. In nucleotides, the CDR3 is TGTGCCAGCAGCACGGGGGGGAACACTGAAGCTTTCTTT. This chain connects TRBV28 to TRBJ1-1; possible D gene TRBD1, 5 bases. The germline gives CDR1 MDHEN, CDR2 SYDVKM. Trimming took 6 bases from V and 1 from J, leaving 9 bases between them. The CDR3 is made up of 13 amino acids.

The rearrangement links TRBV7-3 to TRBJ2-1, with 10 bases fitting TRBD2. The germline V gene has CDR1 SGHTA and CDR2 FQGTGA. V dropped 5 bases and J dropped 8; count of bases not matched to a gene: 12. This CDR3 contains 16 residues. CDR3 region: CASSALAGVLADEQFF. Here the CDR3 DNA reads TGTGCCAGCAGCGCGCTAGCGGGAGTCCTAGCGGATGAGCAGTTCTTC.

The chain has TRBV5-4 and TRBJ2-3, with D maybe TRBD1 (6 bases). The ends were cut back, 5 bases at V and 1 base at J, with 11 bases in the middle. The V gene's germline CDR1 is SGHNT and CDR2 YYREEE (reference sequence). The CDR3 length is 14 residues. DNA for the CDR3: TGTGCCAGCAGTCTCCCAGGGGGCACAGATACGCAGTATTTT. It yields the protein CASSLPGGTDTQYF.

The gene calls are TRBV5-5 and TRBJ2-3, with TRBD2 matching over 8 bases. The CDR3 spans 14 residues. Germline V gene lookup returns CDR1 SGHKS and CDR2 YYEKEE (reference sequence). V lost 2 bases, J lost 4 bases, and 3 bases stayed unmatched. The CDR3 region is CASSLRTSPDTQYF. The CDR3 nucleotides are TGTGCCAGCAGCTTAAGGACTAGCCCAGATACGCAGTATTTT. Variable domain in full (rest from reference TRBV5-5 and TRBJ2-3): DAGVTQSPTHLIKTRGQQVTLRCSPISGHKSVSWYQQVLGQGPQFIFQYYEKEERGRGNFPDRFSARQFPNYSSELNVNALLLGDSALYLCASSLRTSPDTQYFGPGTRLTVL.

The chain links TRBV2 to TRBJ2-5, with 11 positions matching TRBD2. The CDR3 runs to 18 residues. The germline gives CDR1 SNHLY, CDR2 FYNNEI. V gave up 0 bases and J gave up 2 bases; unmatched junction bases: 8. The CDR3 is CASSEARGSSGRQETQYF. CDR3 nucleotides: TGTGCCAGCAGTGAAGCGAGGGGGTCTAGCGGGAGGCAAGAGACCCAGTACTTC.

This clone was picked up one time. The chain carries TRBV19 and TRBJ2-2; TRBD1 matches 8 bases. The ends lost 5 bases at V and 9 bases at J; junction bases unmatched: 8. The germline gives CDR1 LNHDA, CDR2 SQIVND (reference sequence). The CDR3 totals 14 residues. CDR3 residues: CASSRQGFVRELFF. Here the CDR3 DNA reads TGTGCCAGTAGTCGACAGGGGTTTGTCCGGGAGCTGTTTTTT.

The genes are TRBV28 and TRBJ2-1, with TRBD1 identical over 8 bases. Germline assignment: CDR1 MDHEN and CDR2 SYDVKM. V lost 8 bases, J lost 3 bases, and 6 bases stayed unmatched. This CDR3 is 14 amino acids long. The chain's CDR3 is CASDGQGYYNEQFF. Written as DNA, the CDR3 is TGTGCCAGCGACGGACAGGGCTACTACAATGAGCAGTTCTTC.

The V gene is TRBV5-1, the J gene TRBJ2-5; 7 nucleotides match TRBD1. From germline, CDR1 is SGHRS and CDR2 YFSETQ. The CDR3 loop spans 14 amino acids. With 0 bases clipped from V and 5 bases from J, the junction kept 4 bases outside the gene matches. The CDR3 loop is CASSLDRGWETQYF. The DNA for the CDR3 is TGCGCCAGCAGCTTGGACAGGGGCTGGGAGACCCAGTACTTC. The full variable domain, its missing parts supplied by reference TRBV5-1 and TRBJ2-5, is KAGVTQTPRYLIKTRGQQVTLSCSPISGHRSVSWYQQTPGQGLQFLFEYFSETQRNKGNFPGRFSGRQFSNSRSEMNVSTLELGDSALYLCASSLDRGWETQYFGPGTRLLVL.

DNA of the CDR3: TGTGCCAGCAGTTTTGAAGGGGGTGCCAAAAACATTCAGTACTTC. This encodes CASSFEGGAKNIQYF. The genes are TRBV28 and TRBJ2-4, with D possibly matching TRBD1 (6 bases). V lost 3 bases and J lost 1, with 10 bases in between. Germline CDR1 is MDHEN and CDR2 is SYDVKM. The CDR3 contains 15 residues.

The genes are TRBV4-1 and TRBJ1-2; 9 nucleotides agree with TRBD1. The CDR3 is 15 residues long. Losses at the gene ends were 4 bases for V and 6 bases for J; bases not matched to a gene: 9. The germline V gene encodes CDR1 MGHRA and CDR2 YSYEKL. The CDR3 protein is CASSPPGQGGHGYTF. CDR3 in DNA: TGCGCCAGCAGCCCGCCGGGACAGGGTGGGCATGGCTACACCTTC.

The CDR3 loop reads CASSAGLGSGELFF. For the CDR3, the DNA is TGTGCCAGCAGCGCTGGACTAGGGTCCGGGGAGCTGTTTTTT. The genes are TRBV7-3 and TRBJ2-2; 7 nucleotides align to TRBD2. The length of the CDR3 is 14 residues. V shed 5 bases, J shed 6 bases, and the junction held 6 bases outside the gene matches. Germline-derived CDR1 and CDR2 are SGHTA and FQGTGA.

J is TRBJ1-5 and V is TRBV5-8, with 11 bases identical to TRBD1. The germline gives CDR1 SGHTS, CDR2 YDEGEE. The junction had 6 bases not matched to a gene; V was cut back by 4 bases and J by 6 bases. The CDR3 is 15 amino acids. The chain's CDR3 is CASSHGTGGVQPQHF. In nucleotides, the CDR3 is TGTGCCAGCAGCCATGGGACAGGGGGAGTTCAGCCCCAGCATTTT. The complete variable domain, with remaining parts taken from reference TRBV5-8 and TRBJ1-5, reads EAGVTQSPTHLIKTRGQQATLRCSPISGHTSVYWYQQALGLGLQFLLWYDEGEERNRGNFPPRFSGRQFPNYSSELNVNALELEDSALYLCASSHGTGGVQPQHFGDGTRLSIL.

This chain joins TRBV5-5 and TRBJ2-7, with D perhaps TRBD1 (6 bases). Germline CDR1 reads SGHKS; CDR2 reads YYEKEE (reference sequence). Trimming pared 5 bases from V and 2 bases from J, leaving 17 bases between. The CDR3 runs 15 residues. In DNA form, the CDR3 reads TGTGCCAGCAGTTTTCTACAGGGACCGACCTACGAGCAGTACTTC. It yields the protein CASSFLQGPTYEQYF.

This clone has a single count. The J gene is TRBJ2-5, the V gene TRBV29-1; a weak D match, TRBD2 (5 bases). The CDR3 runs 10 residues. V lost 6 bases and J 4 bases, leaving 6 bases between the germline ends. The germline V gene encodes CDR1 SQVTM and CDR2 ANQGSEA. The CDR3 spells CSVGRETQYF. The CDR3 DNA follows: TGCAGCGTGGGGAGAGAGACCCAGTACTTC.

The chain is built from TRBV6-6 and TRBJ1-2; 12 positions match TRBD1. J was trimmed by 7 bases and V by 5 bases; bases with no gene match: 5. The CDR3 contains 14 residues. CDR1 and CDR2 (germline): MNHNY, SVGAGI (reference sequence). The CDR3, as DNA: TGTGCCAGCAGTCCCGGGACAGGGGGCGGTGGCTACACCTTC. This translates into CASSPGTGGGGYTF.

This clone came up once. The V call is TRBV2, the J call TRBJ2-7, with a tentative D call TRBD1 (5 bases). Germline CDR1 is SNHLY and CDR2 is FYNNEI. CDR3 size: 14 residues. V was clipped by 2 bases and J by 4 bases, with 12 bases between them. DNA for the CDR3: TGTGCCAGCAGTGAAATGGCTCAGGGATACGAGCAGTACTTC. Translated, it gives CASSEMAQGYEQYF.

This clone was counted a single time. This chain links TRBV6-5 with TRBJ1-4; 7 bases are shared with TRBD1. J gave up 5 bases and V 6 bases, and 6 bases lay outside the gene matches. The CDR3 runs 14 residues. Germline V gene lookup returns CDR1 MNHEY and CDR2 SVGAGI. CDR3 bases: TGTGCCAGCAGCCGAGGGGGCCAGAATGAAAAACTGTTTTTT. Protein product: CASSRGGQNEKLFF.

The chain employs TRBV27 and TRBJ1-5, with 11 bases aligning to TRBD1. This CDR3 comprises 15 residues. Trimming at V came to 6 bases and at J to 7 bases, leaving 8 bases not matched to a gene. CDR1 and CDR2 (germline): MNHEY, SMNVEV (reference sequence). The CDR3, as DNA: TGTGCCAGCAGGGTCGGACAGGGGGCGATACAGCCCCAGCATTTT. Translation gives CASRVGQGAIQPQHF.

The rearrangement joins TRBV27 to TRBJ2-2; D is perhaps TRBD2 (6 bases). V shed 3 bases and J shed 7 bases, with 9 bases lying between them. Germline values: CDR1 MNHEY, CDR2 SMNVEV (reference sequence). The CDR3 is 13 residues long. CDR3 amino acids: CASSFWGGGELFF. CDR3 DNA: TGTGCCAGCAGTTTCTGGGGAGGCGGGGAGCTGTTTTTT.

V and J are TRBV4-1 and TRBJ1-2; maybe TRBD1 (5 bases). The CDR3 covers 17 residues. Trimming stripped 3 bases from V and 2 bases from J, with 19 bases between. Germline V gene data show CDR1 as MGHRA and CDR2 as YSYEKL. The CDR3 bases are TGCGCCAGCAGCCATAGCCCCGACAGCTTGATCAACTATGGCTACACCTTC. Translating gives CASSHSPDSLINYGYTF.

This chain joins TRBV14 and TRBJ2-7; TRBD1 matches at 7 bases. From germline, CDR1 is SGHDN and CDR2 FVKESK. J was trimmed by 2 bases and V by 2 bases; bases with no gene match: 12. The CDR3 loop spans 17 amino acids. The CDR3 here is CASSQRLGDSATYEQYF. The CDR3 DNA reads TGTGCCAGCAGCCAAAGACTCGGGGACAGCGCGACCTACGAGCAGTACTTC. Full variable domain (remainder filled in from reference TRBV14 and TRBJ2-7): EAGVTQFPSHSVIEKGQTVTLRCDPISGHDNLYWYRRVMGKEIKFLLHFVKESKQDESGMPNNRFLAERTGGTYSTLKVQPAELEDSGVYFCASSQRLGDSATYEQYFGPGTRLTVT.

V gene TRBV28 combines with J gene TRBJ2-5; tentative D call: TRBD1 (5 bases). Germline-derived CDR1 and CDR2 are MDHEN and SYDVKM. The CDR3 is made up of 15 amino acids. V was cut by 4 bases and J by 5 bases, with 17 bases left in between. CDR3 bases: TGTGCCAGCAGTTCCAGACAGTGGGCGAGGGAGACCCAGTACTTC. Its protein product is CASSSRQWARETQYF.

This clone was seen only once. V is TRBV6-1 and J is TRBJ2-1; D ambiguous. V dropped 2 bases and J dropped 8 bases, with 10 bases sitting between them. The germline V gene has CDR1 MNHNS and CDR2 SASEGT. The CDR3 loop spans 13 amino acids. CDR3 in DNA: TGTGCCAGCAGTGAAATGTTCCGTTATGAGCAGTTCTTC. This gives the protein CASSEMFRYEQFF.

The rearrangement joins TRBV7-3 to TRBJ2-5; the match to TRBD2 covers 8 bases. Trimming cost V 5 bases and J 3 bases; bases outside gene matches: 5. CDR3 length equals 14 residues. Germline CDR1 reads SGHTA; CDR2 reads FQGTGA. In DNA, the CDR3 is TGTGCCAGCAGCAAACTAGCGGAAGAAGAGACCCAGTACTTC. Residues: CASSKLAEEETQYF.

The gene calls are TRBV19 and TRBJ2-4, with 7 bases fitting TRBD2. The ends lost 4 bases at V and 1 base at J; junction bases unmatched: 10. The CDR3 consists of 17 residues. Germline CDR1 reads LNHDA; CDR2 reads SQIVND (reference sequence). The CDR3: CASSNRRGERAKNIQYF. CDR3 bases: TGTGCCAGTAGTAACCGCCGGGGGGAAAGGGCCAAAAACATTCAGTACTTC.

The J gene is TRBJ2-5, the V gene TRBV5-1, with 11 positions matching TRBD1. Trimming cost V 0 bases and J 5 bases; bases outside gene matches: 3. Germline CDR1 and CDR2: SGHRS and YFSETQ. This CDR3 comprises 15 residues. The CDR3 region has the DNA TGCGCCAGCAGCTTGGGGACAGGGGGCGCTGAGACCCAGTACTTC. Translation gives CASSLGTGGAETQYF.

The V and J genes are TRBV27 and TRBJ1-4, with D uncertain. Between the trimmed V and J ends, which lost 6 bases and 4 bases, there was a span of 15 bases. CDR3 length: 15 amino acids. The germline V gene encodes CDR1 MNHEY and CDR2 SMNVEV (reference sequence). CDR3 nucleotide sequence: TGTGCCAGCAGCCAATCAAACTGGATTAATGAAAAACTGTTTTTT. Protein sequence: CASSQSNWINEKLFF.